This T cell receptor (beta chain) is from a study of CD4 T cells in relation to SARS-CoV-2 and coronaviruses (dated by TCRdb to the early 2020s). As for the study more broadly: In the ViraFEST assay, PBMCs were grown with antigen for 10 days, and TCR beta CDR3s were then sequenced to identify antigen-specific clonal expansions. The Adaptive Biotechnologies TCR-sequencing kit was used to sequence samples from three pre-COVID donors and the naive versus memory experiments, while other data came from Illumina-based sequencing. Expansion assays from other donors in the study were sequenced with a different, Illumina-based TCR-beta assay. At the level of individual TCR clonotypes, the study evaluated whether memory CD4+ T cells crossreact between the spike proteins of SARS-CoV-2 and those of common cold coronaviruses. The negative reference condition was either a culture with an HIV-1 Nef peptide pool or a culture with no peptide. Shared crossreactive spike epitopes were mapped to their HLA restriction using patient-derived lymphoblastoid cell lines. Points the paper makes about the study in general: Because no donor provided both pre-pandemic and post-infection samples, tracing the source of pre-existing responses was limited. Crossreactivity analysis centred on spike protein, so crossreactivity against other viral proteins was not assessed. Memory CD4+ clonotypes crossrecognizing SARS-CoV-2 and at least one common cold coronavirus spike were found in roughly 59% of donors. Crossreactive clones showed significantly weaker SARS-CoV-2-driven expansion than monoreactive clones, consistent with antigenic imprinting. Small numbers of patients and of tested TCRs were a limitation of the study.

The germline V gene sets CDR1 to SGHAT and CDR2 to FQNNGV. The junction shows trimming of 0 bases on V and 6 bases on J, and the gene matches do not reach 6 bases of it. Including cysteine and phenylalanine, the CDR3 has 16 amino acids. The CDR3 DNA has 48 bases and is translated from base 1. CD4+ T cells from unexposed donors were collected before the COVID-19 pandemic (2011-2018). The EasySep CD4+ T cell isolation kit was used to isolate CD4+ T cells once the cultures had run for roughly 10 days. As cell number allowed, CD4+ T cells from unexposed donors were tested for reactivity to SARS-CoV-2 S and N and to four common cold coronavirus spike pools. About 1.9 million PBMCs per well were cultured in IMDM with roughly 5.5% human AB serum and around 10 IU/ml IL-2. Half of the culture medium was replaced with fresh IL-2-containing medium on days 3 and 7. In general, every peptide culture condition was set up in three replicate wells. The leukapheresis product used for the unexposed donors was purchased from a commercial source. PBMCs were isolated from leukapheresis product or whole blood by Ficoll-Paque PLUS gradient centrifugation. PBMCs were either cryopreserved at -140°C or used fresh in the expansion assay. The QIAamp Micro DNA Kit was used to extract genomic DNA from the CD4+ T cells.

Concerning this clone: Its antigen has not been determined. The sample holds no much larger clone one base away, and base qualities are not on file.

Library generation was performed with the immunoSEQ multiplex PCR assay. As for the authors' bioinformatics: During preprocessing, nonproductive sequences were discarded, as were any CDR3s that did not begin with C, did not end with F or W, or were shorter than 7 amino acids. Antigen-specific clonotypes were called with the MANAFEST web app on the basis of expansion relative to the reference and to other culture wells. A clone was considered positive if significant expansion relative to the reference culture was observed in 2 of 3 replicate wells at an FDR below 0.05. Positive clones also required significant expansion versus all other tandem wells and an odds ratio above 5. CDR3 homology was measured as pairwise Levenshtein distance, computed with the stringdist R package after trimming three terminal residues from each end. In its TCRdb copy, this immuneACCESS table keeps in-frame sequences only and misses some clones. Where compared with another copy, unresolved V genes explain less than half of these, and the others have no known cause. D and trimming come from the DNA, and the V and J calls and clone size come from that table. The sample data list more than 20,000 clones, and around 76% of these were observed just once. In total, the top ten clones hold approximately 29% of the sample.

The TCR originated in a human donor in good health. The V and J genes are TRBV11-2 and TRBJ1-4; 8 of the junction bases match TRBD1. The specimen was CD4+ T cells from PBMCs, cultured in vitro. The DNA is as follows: TGTGCCAGCAGCTTAGATGGAACAGGGGGGTATGAAAAACTGTTTTTT. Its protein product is CASSLDGTGGYEKLFF.